Detailed here is one TCR beta chain. The data were taken from a study of blood T cell repertoires in COVID-19. Across the study: COVID-19 samples from acute and convalescent phases originated in the United States, Italy and Spain. PBMCs, B-cell-depleted T cells, or T cells were the source of the cDNA or gDNA that made up the material.

Authors' processing steps: Reference gene primers were amplified, and this amplification served to estimate nucleated cell counts. This table comes from immunoSEQ multiplex PCR, and its TCRdb copy is limited to in-frame clones, with some not included. Clone size and V and J calls were adopted from that table, with D and trimming inferred from the DNA. The data hold fewer than 300,000 clones, with roughly nine tenths observed a single time. The ends were cut back, 5 bases at V and 3 bases at J, with 10 bases in the middle. This CDR3 is 14 amino acids long. Germline V gene lookup returns CDR1 SGHTA and CDR2 FQGNSA.

Sequenced sample: peripheral blood. The J gene is TRBJ1-4, the V gene TRBV7-2; D is uncertain. This clonotype originated in a man aged 40-49 years who had recovered from COVID-19. The CDR3 protein is CASSGGLANEKLFF. The CDR3 nucleotides are TGTGCCAGCAGCGGCGGACTCGCTAATGAAAAACTGTTTTTT.